The rows below give T cell receptor beta chains drawn from one sample of a study of T cell repertoires in cytomegalovirus infection. Via MiXCR, TCRdb re-called the reads, giving one row per CDR3 protein. The profile shows fewer than 850,000 distinct CDR3 sequences, roughly 29% of them singletons. Antigens of these TCRs are unknown. Sequences were derived from cultured CD8+ T cells from PBMCs, sampled from culture after CMV antigen stimulation. These receptors came from a human donor in good health (CMV status not recorded). Some clones in this sample may be carry-over from other donors' samples. Each CDR3 is given with its conserved first and last residue. D genes are given only for firm matches. Only some rows state a clone size, as once, few, many or a class for expanded clones.

d_gene	v_gene	j_gene	abundance	CDR3aa	CDR3nt
TRBD1	TRBV7-6	TRBJ2-7	few	CASSYPVGGQGYPGEQYF	TGTGCCAGCAGCTACCCCGTCGGAGGACAGGGGTATCCGGGCGAGCAGTACTTC
TRBD1	TRBV19	TRBJ1-5	few	CASSIVIGQGVQPQHF	TGTGCCAGTAGTATCGTTATCGGACAGGGGGTTCAGCCCCAGCATTTT
NA	TRBV7-8	TRBJ2-2	few	CASSSRGPGPATGELFF	TGTGCCAGCAGCTCCCGGGGCCCAGGCCCCGCCACCGGGGAGCTGTTTTTT
NA	TRBV6-2/TRBV6-3	TRBJ2-6	NA	CASSYRNRVNAGANVLTF	TGTGCCAGCAGTTACAGGAACAGGGTTAATGCCGGGGCCAACGTCCTGACTTTC
NA	TRBV5-8	TRBJ2-3	few	CASSSLVFEPSTDTQYF	TGTGCCAGCAGCTCCCTTGTGTTTGAACCATCCACAGATACGCAGTATTTT
NA	TRBV18	TRBJ1-1	few	CASSPSWGQNTEAFF	TGTGCCAGCTCACCAAGTTGGGGGCAGAACACTGAAGCTTTCTTT
NA	TRBV19	TRBJ1-4	NA	CASSPSSNLYGEKLFF	TGTGCCAGTAGTCCGTCGTCGAATTTATACGGTGAAAAACTGTTTTTT
NA	TRBV29-1	TRBJ2-1	NA	CSAPTRDTRMEQFF	TGCAGCGCCCCTACCCGGGACACTCGCATGGAGCAGTTCTTC
NA	TRBV20-1	TRBJ2-6	NA	CSAHHTSGANVLTF	TGCAGTGCACACCACACTTCTGGGGCCAACGTCCTGACTTTC
TRBD2	TRBV18	TRBJ2-1	NA	CASSPQARGVGNEQFF	TGTGCCAGCTCACCCCAAGCCCGGGGGGTAGGGAATGAGCAGTTCTTC
TRBD1	TRBV2	TRBJ2-7	NA	CASSGSRETGGHEQYF	TGTGCCAGCAGTGGGAGTAGGGAGACAGGGGGCCACGAGCAGTACTTC
NA	TRBV2	TRBJ2-1	NA	CASVLGGKGNEQFF	TGTGCCAGTGTCCTGGGGGGCAAGGGTAATGAGCAGTTCTTC
NA	TRBV7-8	TRBJ1-2	few	CASSLEMEIPGYTF	TGTGCCAGCAGCTTAGAGATGGAGATTCCTGGCTACACCTTC
NA	TRBV5-3	TRBJ2-1	NA	CASSLAIYNEQFF	TGTGCCAGCAGCTTGGCCATTTACAATGAGCAGTTCTTC
NA	TRBV20-1	TRBJ1-6	NA	CSARDFSTATTPLHF	TGCAGTGCTAGAGATTTTTCCACAGCGACCACACCCCTCCACTTT
TRBD1	TRBV4-1	TRBJ2-3	NA	CASSRLPGGQGARDTQYF	TGCGCCAGCAGCCGTCTTCCGGGGGGACAGGGGGCTAGAGATACGCAGTATTTT
NA	TRBV12-3/TRBV12-4	TRBJ1-6	many	CASSLAYGGSYSPLHF	TGTGCCAGCAGTTTAGCGTATGGGGGGTCGTACTCACCCCTCCACTTT
NA	TRBV5-6	TRBJ2-2	few	CASSHMGRRPNTGELFF	TGTGCCAGCAGCCACATGGGACGGCGACCGAACACCGGGGAGCTGTTTTTT
NA	TRBV7-6	TRBJ2-1	many	CASSSGTFLYNEQFF	TGTGCCAGCAGCTCCGGGACCTTTCTATACAATGAGCAGTTCTTC
NA	TRBV27	TRBJ2-7	NA	CASSLYPSYEQYF	TGTGCCAGCAGTTTATATCCCTCCTACGAGCAGTACTTC
TRBD2	TRBV20-1	TRBJ2-1	NA	CSARGGGYNEQFF	TGCAGTGCTAGGGGCGGGGGATACAATGAGCAGTTCTTC
TRBD2	TRBV12-3/TRBV12-4	TRBJ2-1	few	CASRKPGGYSYNEQFF	TGTGCCAGCAGGAAGCCGGGGGGGTACTCCTACAATGAGCAGTTCTTC
NA	TRBV4-3	TRBJ1-4	many	CASTSPYGNCPIVRLEKLFF	TGCGCCAGCACCTCCCCCTACGGGAATTGTCCCATCGTCCGCCTGGAAAAACTGTTTTTT
NA	TRBV7-9	TRBJ2-2	many	CASSATGELFF	TGTGCCAGCAGCGCCACCGGGGAGCTGTTTTTT
TRBD1	TRBV10-3	TRBJ2-7	once	CAISETGDSYEQYF	TGTGCCATCAGTGAAACAGGGGACTCCTACGAGCAGTACTTC
TRBD1	TRBV6-1	TRBJ1-5	NA	CASNLQGASNQPQHF	TGTGCCAGCAATCTTCAGGGGGCAAGCAATCAGCCCCAGCATTTT
TRBD2	TRBV7-6	TRBJ2-3	few	CASSQLALGTDTQYF	TGTGCCAGCAGCCAACTAGCGTTGGGCACAGATACGCAGTATTTT
TRBD1	TRBV6-2/TRBV6-3	TRBJ2-1	NA	CATKDRAYNEQFF	TGTGCCACGAAGGACAGGGCGTACAATGAGCAGTTCTTC
TRBD2	TRBV7-6	TRBJ2-2	many	CASSLGLAGGLGTGELFF	TGTGCCAGCAGCCTGGGACTAGCGGGGGGGCTCGGAACCGGGGAGCTGTTTTTT
NA	TRBV12-3/TRBV12-4	TRBJ1-2	once	CASSRYGYTF	TGTGCCAGCAGCAGATATGGCTACACCTTC
NA	TRBV27	TRBJ2-3	NA	CASTPLPAGSTDTQYF	TGTGCCAGCACCCCCCTTCCGGCGGGGAGCACAGATACGCAGTATTTT
TRBD2	TRBV10-3	TRBJ2-3	NA	CAISEEERGTSTDTQYF	TGTGCCATCAGTGAAGAAGAGCGGGGGACTAGCACAGATACGCAGTATTTT
NA	TRBV7-6	TRBJ2-2	many	CASSLFHSTGELFF	TGTGCCAGCAGCTTATTTCACAGCACCGGGGAGCTGTTTTTT
NA	TRBV27	TRBJ1-2	NA	CASSLSPGVVGYTF	TGTGCCAGCAGTTTAAGCCCGGGGGTGGTCGGCTACACCTTC
NA	TRBV27	TRBJ2-1	NA	CASSLSREVAYNEQFF	TGTGCCAGCAGTTTATCGCGGGAAGTCGCCTACAATGAGCAGTTCTTC
NA	TRBV7-2	TRBJ1-5	many	CASSLEGGWLGDQPQHF	TGTGCCAGCAGCTTAGAAGGGGGTTGGTTGGGGGATCAGCCCCAGCATTTT
NA	TRBV7-6	TRBJ1-1	NA	CASSLSGAAEAFF	TGTGCCAGCAGCTTATCGGGGGCAGCTGAAGCTTTCTTT
TRBD2	TRBV4-1	TRBJ2-1	NA	CASSQVLAGGGHEQFF	TGCGCCAGCAGCCAGGTTCTAGCGGGGGGGGGCCATGAGCAGTTCTTC
NA	TRBV11-3	TRBJ1-1	few	CASSPPGSPEAFF	TGTGCCAGCAGCCCACCGGGCTCCCCTGAAGCTTTCTTT
NA	TRBV7-9	TRBJ1-1	few	CASGKFLF	TGTGCCAGCGGGAAGTTCCTCTTT
NA	TRBV6-6	TRBJ1-1	few	CASSSTPGVNTEAFF	TGTGCCAGCAGTTCGACCCCCGGGGTGAACACTGAAGCTTTCTTT
TRBD2	TRBV20-1	TRBJ2-3	NA	CSARAEGRGTQYF	TGCAGTGCTAGAGCCGAGGGGAGGGGTACGCAGTATTTT
NA	TRBV2	TRBJ1-1	NA	CASSEGWRVDTEAFF	TGTGCCAGCAGTGAGGGTTGGAGGGTGGACACTGAAGCTTTCTTT
NA	TRBV6-4	TRBJ2-3	few	CASSDSAGDTQYF	TGTGCCAGCAGTGACTCGGCAGGAGATACGCAGTATTTT
NA	TRBV20-1	TRBJ1-2	few	CSARDRGFHTF	TGCAGTGCTAGAGATCGCGGGTTCCACACCTTC